Below are 14 T cell receptor beta chains sequenced from a single sample in a study of shared clonotypes between healthy human individuals. Naive CD8 cells lacked CD45RO, underwent positive selection for CCR7 and left out terminally differentiated effector memory CD45RA+ cells. Repertoires were generated with immunoSEQ multiplex PCR, while TCRdb's copy carries only in-frame clones and drops some. This sample has around 1.9 million clones; about 93% occur once, and the top ten carry around 1.7%. Sequenced material: naive CD8+ T cells from PBMCs. The receptors were gathered from a man aged 18 to 30 in good health. Some clones in this sample may be carry-over from other donors' samples.

V and J are TRBV5-4 and TRBJ1-1; D uncertain. Germline V gives CDR1 SGHNT, CDR2 YYREEE (reference sequence). CDR3 length: 14 amino acids. V lost 4 bases and J lost 5, with 15 bases in between. DNA for the CDR3: TGTGCCAGCAGCCCCCTAGCCACGGTTACTGAAGCTTTCTTT. This gives the protein CASSPLATVTEAFF.

A note on this clone: This sample also contains other DNA sequences that code for the same CDR3. The chain carries TRBV27 and TRBJ2-7; D not certain. From germline, CDR1 is MNHEY and CDR2 SMNVEV (reference sequence). This CDR3 comprises 13 residues. Trimming removed 0 bases at V and 4 bases at J, with 7 bases between. The CDR3 loop is CASSLSGPYEQYF. CDR3 DNA: TGTGCCAGCAGTTTATCCGGACCGTACGAGCAGTACTTC.

The chain's CDR3 is CASSPSVASGKNEQFF. The CDR3, as DNA: TGTGCCAGCAGCCCTTCAGTGGCTAGCGGGAAAAATGAGCAGTTCTTC. The gene calls are TRBV7-9 and TRBJ2-1, with 9 bases that match TRBD2. Germline-derived CDR1 and CDR2 are SEHNR and FQNEAQ (reference sequence). The CDR3 sequence is 16 residues long. J was trimmed by 7 bases and V by 5 bases; bases with no gene match: 12.

This chain connects TRBV9 to TRBJ2-2; 7 nucleotides match TRBD1. CDR3 size: 15 residues. The junction had 7 bases not matched to a gene; V was cut back by 4 bases and J by 4 bases. Germline V gene sequence: CDR1 SGDLS, CDR2 YYNGEE. The CDR3 nucleotides read TGTGCCAGCAGCATCGGACAGGCCCCCACCGGGGAGCTGTTTTTT. Its translation is CASSIGQAPTGELFF.

The J gene is TRBJ2-7, the V gene TRBV10-3, with TRBD1 matching over 10 bases. The CDR3 loop spans 15 amino acids. In germline, CDR1 is ENHRY, CDR2 SYGVKD. Trimming cost V 3 bases and J 4 bases; bases outside gene matches: 6. The CDR3 sequence: CAISEDRGQVYEQYF. The DNA for the CDR3 is TGTGCCATCAGTGAAGACAGGGGGCAGGTTTACGAGCAGTACTTC.

With respect to this clone: Other DNA sequences in the same sample also yield this CDR3. This chain connects TRBV7-9 to TRBJ2-7; D ambiguous. The CDR3 has 12 residues. The V and J ends lost 0 bases and 4 bases respectively, with 4 bases between them. Germline V gives CDR1 SEHNR, CDR2 FQNEAQ (reference sequence). For the CDR3, the DNA is TGTGCCAGCAGCTTAGCCGTATACGAGCAGTACTTC. Its translation: CASSLAVYEQYF.

A remark on this clone: The same CDR3 can be traced to other DNA sequences in this sample. This chain uses TRBV5-4 with TRBJ2-7, with 10 positions matching TRBD2. CDR3 length: 15 residues. Germline loops: CDR1 SGHNT, CDR2 YYREEE (reference sequence). Trimming took 0 bases from V and 2 from J; bases not matched to a gene: 2. CDR3 bases: TGTGCCAGCAGCTTGGGACTAGCGGGCGCCTACGAGCAGTACTTC. It is translated as CASSLGLAGAYEQYF.

The V gene is TRBV28, the J gene TRBJ1-2; D unclear. The CDR3 contains 14 residues. Germline loops: CDR1 MDHEN, CDR2 SYDVKM. Between the trimmed V and J ends, which lost 7 bases and 0 bases, there was a span of 12 bases. The CDR3 reads CASKGWAANYGYTF. CDR3 DNA sequence: TGTGCCAGCAAGGGTTGGGCAGCTAACTATGGCTACACCTTC.

The chain links TRBV27 to TRBJ2-2; D unresolved. V lost 5 bases and J lost 4, with 11 bases in between. The germline CDR1 and CDR2 sequences are MNHEY and SMNVEV (reference sequence). This CDR3 spans 14 amino acids. CDR3 bases: TGTGCCAGCAGTATCCTACCCGGCACCGGGGAGCTGTTTTTT. It encodes CASSILPGTGELFF.

CDR3 DNA sequence: TGTGCCAGCAGCGAGGGAGGGGGTTCGCAGTTCTTC. It is translated as CASSEGGGSQFF. The rearrangement links TRBV7-8 to TRBJ2-1; tentative D call: TRBD2 (7 bases). The CDR3 loop spans 12 amino acids. CDR1 is SGHVS and CDR2 is FQNEAQ in the germline V gene. V lost 5 bases, J lost 12 bases, and 14 bases lay in between.

This clone was detected once. The same CDR3 is also encoded by other DNA sequences in this sample. The V gene is TRBV11-3, the J gene TRBJ2-2; TRBD2 matches 8 bases. The CDR3 is made up of 16 amino acids. From germline, CDR1 is SGHNT and CDR2 YENEEA. The V gene end was trimmed by 5 bases and the J gene end by 2 bases; junction bases not matched to a gene: 7. This chain's CDR3 is CASSPREGPNTGELFF. The CDR3, as DNA: TGTGCCAGCAGCCCCCGGGAGGGCCCTAACACCGGGGAGCTGTTTTTT.

The V and J genes are TRBV7-9 and TRBJ2-1, with 9 bases fitting TRBD1. The junction had 8 bases not matched to a gene; V was cut back by 5 bases and J by 0 bases. Germline loops: CDR1 SEHNR, CDR2 FQNEAQ (reference sequence). The CDR3 covers 17 residues. This CDR3 reads CASSQRQGESSYNEQFF. CDR3 DNA: TGTGCCAGCAGCCAAAGACAGGGGGAAAGCTCCTACAATGAGCAGTTCTTC.

The chain couples TRBV27 to TRBJ1-1, with D perhaps TRBD1 (5 bases). Trimming removed 6 bases from V and 0 bases from J, with 14 bases in between. The germline gives CDR1 MNHEY, CDR2 SMNVEV (reference sequence). The CDR3 is 15 residues long. CDR3 nucleotide sequence: TGTGCCAGCAGCAGGTGGGGCCGCATGAACACTGAAGCTTTCTTT. This encodes CASSRWGRMNTEAFF.

The chain recombines TRBV29-1 with TRBJ2-7; 9 bases align to TRBD1. The CDR3 loop spans 13 amino acids. V lost 4 bases and J lost 7; bases outside the gene matches: 8. Germline V gene sequence: CDR1 SQVTM, CDR2 ANQGSEA. Written as DNA, the CDR3 is TGCAGCGTTGTACAGGGGGCCAACTTGGAGCAGTACTTC. It encodes CSVVQGANLEQYF.